The clone carrying this T cell receptor (beta chain) is medium-sized. No antigen is known for it. This record belongs to a study of vaccination and CD4 T cells after COVID-19. Treatment described: roughly 10-day PBMC culture with coronavirus spike peptide pools or control peptides (ViraFEST assay). Cultured CD4+ T cell DNA was sequenced using the Oncomine TCR Beta short-read assay. TCRdb used MiXCR to reprocess the PCR reads, holding one entry per CDR3 protein. The sample has about 26,000 distinct CDR3 sequences, approximately 50% seen once. The TCR comes from a human donor who received a COVID-19 vaccine. The sequencing here drew on CD4+ T cells from blood, cultured in vitro, taken before SARS-CoV-2 vaccination.

For the CDR3, the DNA is TGCAGTGCCGAGGACGGAGGTATGGATACGCAGTATTTT. Translated: CSAEDGGMDTQYF. V is TRBV20-1 and J is TRBJ2-3; perhaps TRBD2 as D (5 bases). V dropped 6 bases and J dropped 6 bases, with 16 bases sitting between them. Germline loops: CDR1 DFQATT, CDR2 SNEGSKA (reference sequence). The CDR3 has 13 amino acids.